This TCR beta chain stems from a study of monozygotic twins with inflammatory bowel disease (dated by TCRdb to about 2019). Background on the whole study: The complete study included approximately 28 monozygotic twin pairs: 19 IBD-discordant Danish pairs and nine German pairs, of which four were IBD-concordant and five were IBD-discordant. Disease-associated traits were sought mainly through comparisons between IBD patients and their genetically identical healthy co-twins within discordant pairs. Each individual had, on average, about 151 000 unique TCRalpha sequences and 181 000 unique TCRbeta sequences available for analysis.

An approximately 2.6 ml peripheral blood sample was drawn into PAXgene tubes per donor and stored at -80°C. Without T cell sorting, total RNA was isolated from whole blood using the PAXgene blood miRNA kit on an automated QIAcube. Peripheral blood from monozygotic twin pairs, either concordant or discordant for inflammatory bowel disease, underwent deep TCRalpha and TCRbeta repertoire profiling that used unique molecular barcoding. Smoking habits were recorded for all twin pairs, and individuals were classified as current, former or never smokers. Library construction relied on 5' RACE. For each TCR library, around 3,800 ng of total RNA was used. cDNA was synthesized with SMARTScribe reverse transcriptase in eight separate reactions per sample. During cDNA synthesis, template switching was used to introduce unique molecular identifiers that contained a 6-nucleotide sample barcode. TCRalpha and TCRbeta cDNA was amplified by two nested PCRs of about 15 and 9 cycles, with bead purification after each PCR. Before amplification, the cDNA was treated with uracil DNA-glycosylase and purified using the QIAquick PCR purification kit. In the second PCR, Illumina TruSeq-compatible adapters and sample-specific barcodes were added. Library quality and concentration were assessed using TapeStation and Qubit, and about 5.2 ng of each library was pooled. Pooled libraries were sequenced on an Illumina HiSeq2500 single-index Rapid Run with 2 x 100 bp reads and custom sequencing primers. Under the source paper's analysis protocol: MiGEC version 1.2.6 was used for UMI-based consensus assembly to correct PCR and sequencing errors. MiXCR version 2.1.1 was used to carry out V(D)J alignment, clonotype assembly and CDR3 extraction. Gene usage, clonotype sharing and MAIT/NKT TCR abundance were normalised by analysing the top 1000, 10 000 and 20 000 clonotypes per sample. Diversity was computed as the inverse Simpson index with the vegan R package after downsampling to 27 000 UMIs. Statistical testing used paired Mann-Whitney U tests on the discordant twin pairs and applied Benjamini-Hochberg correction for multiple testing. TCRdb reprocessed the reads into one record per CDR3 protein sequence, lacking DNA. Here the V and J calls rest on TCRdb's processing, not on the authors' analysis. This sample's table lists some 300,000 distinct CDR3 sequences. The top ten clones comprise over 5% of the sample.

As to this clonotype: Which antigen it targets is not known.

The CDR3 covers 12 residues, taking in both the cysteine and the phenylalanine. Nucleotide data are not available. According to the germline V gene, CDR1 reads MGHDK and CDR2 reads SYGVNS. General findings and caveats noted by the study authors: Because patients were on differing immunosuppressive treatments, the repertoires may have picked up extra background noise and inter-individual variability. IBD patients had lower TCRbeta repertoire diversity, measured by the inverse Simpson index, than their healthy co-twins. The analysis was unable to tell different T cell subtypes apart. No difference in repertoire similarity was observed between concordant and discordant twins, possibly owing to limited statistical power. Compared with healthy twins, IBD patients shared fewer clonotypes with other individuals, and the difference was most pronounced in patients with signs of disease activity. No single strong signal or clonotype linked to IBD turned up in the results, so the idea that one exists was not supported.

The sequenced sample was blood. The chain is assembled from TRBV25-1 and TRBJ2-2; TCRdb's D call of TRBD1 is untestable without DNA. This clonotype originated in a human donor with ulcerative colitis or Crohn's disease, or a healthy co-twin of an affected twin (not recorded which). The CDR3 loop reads CASRGPPGELFF.